Listed below are T cell receptor beta chains from one sample, sequenced in a study of blood T cell repertoires in COVID-19. Sequenced by immunoSEQ multiplex PCR; TCRdb stores in-frame clones only, minus some. The table has 280,000 or so clones, approximately 88% seen once; the top ten hold roughly 6.2%. Sequencing was done on a sample of PBMCs or T cells enriched from blood (not recorded which). The source of these receptors is a woman between 40 and 50 years old who had recovered from COVID-19. The CDR3 runs from the conserved cysteine through the conserved F or W. A D gene is named only where the DNA matches it firmly. The size of a clone is reported for some rows only, either as once, few or many, or as a class for expanded clones.

v_gene: TRBV12-3/TRBV12-4; j_gene: TRBJ1-2; d_gene: -; abundance: -; CDR3aa: CASSLDGNYGYTF; CDR3nt: TGTGCCAGCAGTTTAGACGGGAACTATGGCTACACCTTC
v_gene: TRBV4-3; j_gene: TRBJ1-6; d_gene: -; abundance: -; CDR3aa: CASSNRDYNSPLHF; CDR3nt: TGCGCCAGCAGCAACCGGGATTATAATTCACCCCTCCACTTT
v_gene: TRBV7-2; j_gene: TRBJ2-2; d_gene: -; abundance: once; CDR3aa: CASSLGHFNTGELFF; CDR3nt: TGTGCCAGCAGCTTAGGACACTTCAACACCGGGGAGCTGTTTTTT
v_gene: TRBV6-5; j_gene: TRBJ2-3; d_gene: TRBD2; abundance: -; CDR3aa: CASSTSGWGDTQYF; CDR3nt: TGTGCCAGCAGCACTAGCGGTTGGGGAGATACGCAGTATTTT
v_gene: TRBV11-3; j_gene: TRBJ2-2; d_gene: TRBD1; abundance: -; CDR3aa: CASSSRGLRTGELFF; CDR3nt: TGTGCCAGCAGCTCTAGGGGGCTAAGGACCGGGGAGCTGTTTTTT
v_gene: TRBV6-2/TRBV6-3; j_gene: TRBJ1-2; d_gene: TRBD1; abundance: few; CDR3aa: CASSPTGARGYTF; CDR3nt: TGTGCCAGCAGCCCCACAGGGGCTCGTGGCTACACCTTC
v_gene: TRBV18; j_gene: TRBJ2-1; d_gene: -; abundance: -; CDR3aa: CASSPLAPPHNEQFF; CDR3nt: TGTGCCAGCTCACCACTAGCGCCACCTCACAATGAGCAGTTCTTC
v_gene: TRBV4-3; j_gene: TRBJ2-3; d_gene: TRBD2; abundance: -; CDR3aa: CASSQEGSTSGWDTQYF; CDR3nt: TGCGCCAGCAGCCAAGAGGGCTCGACTAGCGGATGGGATACGCAGTATTTT
v_gene: TRBV7-9; j_gene: TRBJ2-1; d_gene: -; abundance: -; CDR3aa: CASSLGTYNEQFF; CDR3nt: TGTGCCAGCAGCTTAGGGACTTACAATGAGCAGTTCTTC
v_gene: TRBV11-2; j_gene: TRBJ2-7; d_gene: TRBD2; abundance: -; CDR3aa: CASSPPGLAGSYEQYF; CDR3nt: TGTGCCAGCAGCCCCCCGGGACTAGCGGGCTCCTACGAGCAGTACTTC
v_gene: TRBV30; j_gene: TRBJ1-2; d_gene: -; abundance: -; CDR3aa: CAWRSRGAPYYGYTF; CDR3nt: TGTGCCTGGAGGTCACGGGGAGCTCCCTACTATGGCTACACCTTC
v_gene: TRBV28; j_gene: TRBJ2-7; d_gene: -; abundance: -; CDR3aa: CASSYQGPYEQYF; CDR3nt: TGTGCCAGCAGCTACCAGGGCCCCTACGAGCAGTACTTC
v_gene: TRBV7-2; j_gene: TRBJ2-7; d_gene: TRBD2; abundance: once; CDR3aa: CASSLALGGGPNEQYF; CDR3nt: TGTGCCAGCAGCTTAGCGCTAGGCGGGGGGCCTAACGAGCAGTACTTC
v_gene: TRBV10-3; j_gene: TRBJ2-1; d_gene: TRBD2; abundance: -; CDR3aa: CAISPLAGAGNEQFF; CDR3nt: TGTGCCATCAGCCCCCTAGCGGGAGCTGGCAATGAGCAGTTCTTC
v_gene: TRBV27; j_gene: TRBJ1-5; d_gene: TRBD1; abundance: -; CDR3aa: CASSRDRGDQPQHF; CDR3nt: TGTGCCAGCAGTCGGGACAGGGGCGATCAGCCCCAGCATTTT
v_gene: TRBV30; j_gene: TRBJ2-2; d_gene: TRBD2; abundance: -; CDR3aa: CAWSAMTSGSFGYTGELFF; CDR3nt: TGTGCCTGGAGTGCTATGACTAGCGGGAGCTTTGGGTACACCGGGGAGCTGTTTTTT
v_gene: TRBV3-1/TRBV3-2; j_gene: TRBJ1-6; d_gene: -; abundance: -; CDR3aa: CASSVGLLRANSPLHF; CDR3nt: TGTGCCAGCAGTGTAGGGCTATTGAGGGCCAATTCACCCCTCCACTTT
v_gene: TRBV7-9; j_gene: TRBJ1-4; d_gene: -; abundance: -; CDR3aa: CASSKNRGLGEKLFF; CDR3nt: TGTGCCAGCAGCAAAAACCGGGGATTGGGAGAAAAACTGTTTTTT
v_gene: TRBV6-5; j_gene: TRBJ2-5; d_gene: TRBD2; abundance: -; CDR3aa: CASSSGERETQYF; CDR3nt: TGTGCCAGCAGTAGCGGGGAGAGAGAGACCCAGTACTTC
v_gene: TRBV11-1; j_gene: TRBJ2-1; d_gene: -; abundance: -; CDR3aa: CASSQDRRNEQFF; CDR3nt: TGTGCCAGCAGTCAGGACAGACGCAATGAGCAGTTCTTC
v_gene: TRBV4-2; j_gene: TRBJ2-1; d_gene: TRBD2; abundance: -; CDR3aa: CASSPDGGSPNEQFF; CDR3nt: TGTGCCAGCAGCCCGGATGGCGGGAGCCCCAATGAGCAGTTCTTC